Listed below are T cell receptor beta chains from one sample, sequenced in a study of cytomegalovirus exposure and HLA in healthy donors. The table came from immunoSEQ multiplex PCR; TCRdb's copy has only in-frame clones and leaves some out. The table has about 140,000 clones, about 80% seen once. The source material was PBMCs. These receptors all come from a man in his forties or fifties in good health and CMV-seronegative. The CDR3 runs from the conserved cysteine through the conserved F or W. A D gene is named only where the DNA matches it firmly. Size values are once, few and many counts, or a class for expanded clones, and some rows have none.

D gene	clone size	V gene	J gene	CDR3 DNA	CDR3 protein
.	.	TRBV5-1	TRBJ1-6	TGCGCCAGCAGCTTGCTCAACACGGGGTCACCCCTCCACTTT	CASSLLNTGSPLHF
TRBD1	once	TRBV13	TRBJ2-7	TGTGCCAGCAGCCCGGGACAGACCTTCGCCGAGCAGTACTTC	CASSPGQTFAEQYF
.	.	TRBV4-1	TRBJ2-2	TGCGCCAGCAGCCAAGCGTACGGGGAGCTGTTTTTT	CASSQAYGELFF
.	.	TRBV18	TRBJ2-5	TGTGCCAGCTCCCCGACGGGAGAGACCCAGTACTTC	CASSPTGETQYF
TRBD1	.	TRBV7-9	TRBJ1-1	TGTGCCAGCAGCCCCCGGACAGGGCAGCACACTGAAGCTTTCTTT	CASSPRTGQHTEAFF
.	.	TRBV27	TRBJ1-1	TGTGCCAGCAGTCTGAAAGAGGGATGGACTGAAGCTTTCTTT	CASSLKEGWTEAFF
.	.	TRBV7-2	TRBJ2-1	TGTGCCAGCAGCTTAGGTCGGGGTTCAAATGAGCAGTTCTTC	CASSLGRGSNEQFF
TRBD2	.	TRBV5-6	TRBJ2-1	TGTGCCAGCAGCTTGCCCGCGGGGGAGAACAATGAGCAGTTCTTC	CASSLPAGENNEQFF
.	.	TRBV11-2	TRBJ2-7	TGTGCCAGCAGCCCGGAAAGGGGGAACGAGCAGTACTTC	CASSPERGNEQYF
TRBD2	few	TRBV11-3	TRBJ2-3	TGTGCCAGCAGCCCCGGCGGGGGGCCCACAGATACGCAGTATTTT	CASSPGGGPTDTQYF
.	.	TRBV7-2	TRBJ2-3	TGTGCCAGCAGCTTAGTTAGACGGGTCAGCACAGATACGCAGTATTTT	CASSLVRRVSTDTQYF
.	.	TRBV20-1	TRBJ2-7	TGCAGTGCTAGAACGGGAGTCGAGCAGTACTTC	CSARTGVEQYF
.	.	TRBV5-1	TRBJ1-1	TGCGCCAGCAGATCGGACAGCTCGGTAGAGGCTTTCTTT	CASRSDSSVEAFF
.	.	TRBV28	TRBJ1-1	TGTGCCAGCAGTTTAAGCCACGGAGCCAATGAAGCTTTCTTT	CASSLSHGANEAFF
TRBD1	.	TRBV18	TRBJ1-1	TGTGCCAGCTCACCACAAAGGGGGCAAGGAACTGAAGCTTTCTTT	CASSPQRGQGTEAFF
.	.	TRBV28	TRBJ1-6	TGTGCCAGCAGTTTGGGGGGGAATTCACCCCTCCACTTT	CASSLGGNSPLHF
TRBD1	.	TRBV6-4	TRBJ1-4	TGTGCCAGCAGTAGGACAGGGAACTCTAATGAAAAACTGTTTTTT	CASSRTGNSNEKLFF
.	once	TRBV4-3	TRBJ2-3	TGCGCCAGCAGCCAAGATTGGGGCAGACGCGATACGCAGTATTTT	CASSQDWGRRDTQYF
TRBD1	.	TRBV5-8	TRBJ2-3	TGTGCCAGCAGCTTGGGACAGGGGGAGACAGATACGCAGTATTTT	CASSLGQGETDTQYF
TRBD1	.	TRBV6-1	TRBJ1-5	TGTGCCAGCACTCCCGGGACAGGGGTGGCTCAGCCCCAGCATTTT	CASTPGTGVAQPQHF
TRBD1	.	TRBV25-1	TRBJ1-5	TGTGCCAGCAGTGAACCAGGGGGCGGGCAGCCCCAGCATTTT	CASSEPGGGQPQHF
TRBD1	.	TRBV5-1	TRBJ1-1	TGCGCCAGCAGCTTGGCCCCACGGGACAGGGGGTTTCGAGCGAACACTGAAGCTTTCTTT	CASSLAPRDRGFRANTEAFF
.	.	TRBV6-5	TRBJ2-2	TGTGCCACTCGGGGGAGGCTTGGGACCGGGGAGCTGTTTTTT	CATRGRLGTGELFF
.	.	TRBV5-4	TRBJ2-5	TGTGCCAGCAGCCTGGAGGGGGGGAAATTAGGAGAGACCCAGTACTTC	CASSLEGGKLGETQYF
TRBD1	.	TRBV4-2	TRBJ1-3	TGTGCCAGCAGCCAAGTAGAACAGGGGGGTACCTCTGGAAACACCATATATTTT	CASSQVEQGGTSGNTIYF
.	few	TRBV7-2	TRBJ1-1	TGTGCCAGCAGCGCACAGGGGAACACTGAAGCTTTCTTT	CASSAQGNTEAFF
.	few	TRBV5-6	TRBJ1-6	TGTGCCAGCAGCTTGGGTTTTGGGGGGGATTCACCCCTCCACTTT	CASSLGFGGDSPLHF
TRBD2	.	TRBV11-2	TRBJ2-3	TGTGCCAGCAGCGTAGGACTAGCGGGGGGGATTGGAGATACGCAGTATTTT	CASSVGLAGGIGDTQYF
TRBD1	.	TRBV29-1	TRBJ2-2	TGCAGCGTTGCTCCAGGGACAGGACTAACCGGGGAGCTGTTTTTT	CSVAPGTGLTGELFF